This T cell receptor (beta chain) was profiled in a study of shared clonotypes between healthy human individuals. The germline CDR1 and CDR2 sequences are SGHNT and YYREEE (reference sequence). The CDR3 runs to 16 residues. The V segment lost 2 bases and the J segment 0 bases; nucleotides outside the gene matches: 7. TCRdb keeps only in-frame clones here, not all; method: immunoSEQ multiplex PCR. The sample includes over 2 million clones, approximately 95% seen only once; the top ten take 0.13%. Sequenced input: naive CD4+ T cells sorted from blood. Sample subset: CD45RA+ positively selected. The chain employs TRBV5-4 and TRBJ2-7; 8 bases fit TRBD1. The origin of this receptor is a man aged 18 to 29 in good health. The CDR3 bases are TGTGCCAGCAGCTTTCCAGGGGGCGGCAGCTCCTACGAGCAGTACTTC. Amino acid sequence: CASSFPGGGSSYEQYF.